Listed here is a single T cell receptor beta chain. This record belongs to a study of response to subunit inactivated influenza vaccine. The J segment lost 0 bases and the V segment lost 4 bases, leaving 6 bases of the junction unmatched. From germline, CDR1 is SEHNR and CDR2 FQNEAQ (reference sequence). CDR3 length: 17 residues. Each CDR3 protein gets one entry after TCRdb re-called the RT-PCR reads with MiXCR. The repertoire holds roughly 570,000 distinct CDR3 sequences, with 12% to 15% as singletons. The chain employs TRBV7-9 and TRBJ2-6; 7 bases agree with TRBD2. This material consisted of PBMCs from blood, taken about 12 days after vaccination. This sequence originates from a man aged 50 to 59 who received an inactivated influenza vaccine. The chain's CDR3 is CASSSAGAISGANVLTF. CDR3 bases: TGTGCCAGCAGCTCTGCGGGAGCCATCTCTGGGGCCAACGTCCTGACTTTC. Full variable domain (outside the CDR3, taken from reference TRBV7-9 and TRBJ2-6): DTGVSQNPRHKITKRGQNVTFRCDPISEHNRLYWYRQTLGQGPEFLTYFQNEAQLEKSRLLSDRFSAERPKGSFSTLEIQRTEQGDSAMYLCASSSAGAISGANVLTFGAGSRLTVL.